This passage covers 25 T cell receptor beta chains from one sample sequenced in a study of OX40 agonist ivuxolimab in advanced cancers. Libraries were prepared by immunoSEQ multiplex PCR; TCRdb keeps only in-frame clonotypes and omits some of them. The table records 11,000 to 15,000 clones, roughly 77% of them present only once. Material: CD4+ or CD8+ T cells sorted from blood, obtained in a trial of the OX40 agonist ivuxolimab. These receptors all stem from an adult with an advanced solid tumor such as melanoma, head and neck, liver or kidney cancer.

The chain has TRBV7-2 and TRBJ1-1; no clear D gene. The CDR3 is made up of 13 amino acids. The germline V and J ends were trimmed by 3 bases and 4 bases, with 9 bases remaining between them. Per the germline V gene, CDR1 is SGHTA and CDR2 is FQGNSA. CDR3 nucleotides: TGTGCCAGCAGCTTTCCCTTCTCCACTGAAGCTTTCTTT. This translates into CASSFPFSTEAFF.

This chain joins TRBV5-4 and TRBJ2-7; TRBD1 matches 9 bases. There are 14 residues in the CDR3. V lost 4 bases, J lost 1 base, and 3 bases stayed unmatched. CDR1 and CDR2 (germline): SGHNT, YYREEE (reference sequence). The CDR3 DNA follows: TGTGCCAGCAGCGGGACAGGGAAGTCCTACGAGCAGTACTTC. This encodes CASSGTGKSYEQYF.

The rearrangement joins TRBV6-5 to TRBJ2-1; 10 nucleotides line up with TRBD2. This CDR3 has 14 amino acids. V lost 5 bases and J lost 13; bases outside the gene matches: 11. The V gene's germline CDR1 is MNHEY and CDR2 SVGAGI. This chain's CDR3 is CASSPLAGAPNQFF. CDR3 sequence (DNA): TGTGCCAGCAGTCCTCTAGCGGGAGCCCCCAATCAGTTCTTC.

The chain couples TRBV5-6 to TRBJ1-4; TRBD1 matches 7 bases. This CDR3 region has 16 residues. V lost 0 bases, J lost 5 bases, and 7 bases stayed unmatched. Germline CDR1 is SGHDT and CDR2 is YYEEEE. The CDR3 DNA follows: TGTGCCAGCAGCTTGGGGGCCGGGACAGCGAATGAAAAACTGTTTTTT. Its protein is CASSLGAGTANEKLFF.

The chain is built from TRBV6-5 and TRBJ2-2, with a possible D match to TRBD1 (6 bases). The CDR3 totals 16 residues. Germline loops: CDR1 MNHEY, CDR2 SVGAGI. The V gene lost 4 bases and the J gene lost 0 bases, with 12 bases spanning the gap. In nucleotides, the CDR3 is TGTGCCAGCAGTTCTAGGGGGTTGGCGAACACCGGGGAGCTGTTTTTT. It translates to CASSSRGLANTGELFF.

V is TRBV4-2 and J is TRBJ2-7; no definite D call. This CDR3 has 11 residues. With 1 base removed from V and 5 bases from J, the gap between germline ends came to 3 bases. CDR1 is LGHNA, CDR2 YNFKEQ, per germline. The CDR3 coding sequence is TGTGCCAGCAGCCAAGGGGACGAGCAGTACTTC. Translated, it gives CASSQGDEQYF.

The gene calls are TRBV7-8 and TRBJ2-3, with D possibly matching TRBD2 (5 bases). The germline V and J ends were trimmed by 1 base and 0 bases, with 8 bases remaining between them. CDR1 is SGHVS, CDR2 FQNEAQ, per germline. The CDR3 contains 15 residues. DNA for the CDR3: TGTGCCAGCAGCTTAGGCCGGACTAGCACAGATACGCAGTATTTT. This gives the protein CASSLGRTSTDTQYF.

The chain recombines TRBV4-3 with TRBJ2-1; 12 bases agree with TRBD2. The CDR3 has 16 amino acids. V shed 5 bases and J 2 bases; nucleotides not matched to a gene: 4. CDR1 is LGHNA, CDR2 YSLEER, per germline. CDR3: CASSERLAGAYNEQFF. CDR3 DNA: TGCGCCAGCAGCGAAAGACTAGCGGGAGCCTACAATGAGCAGTTCTTC.

V is TRBV19 and J is TRBJ2-2, with D maybe TRBD2 (6 bases). Trimming stripped 3 bases from V and 7 bases from J, with 12 bases between. The germline gives CDR1 LNHDA, CDR2 SQIVND (reference sequence). The CDR3 has 14 residues. CDR3 in DNA: TGTGCCAGTAGTATCGGGACGGAGGGCGGGGAGCTGTTTTTT. Amino acid sequence: CASSIGTEGGELFF.

This clone appeared a few times. The chain uses TRBV18 and TRBJ2-2; 11 bases match TRBD1. The CDR3 runs to 16 residues. Germline loops: CDR1 KGHSH, CDR2 LQKENI. Trimming removed 4 bases from V and 4 bases from J; junction bases left unmatched: 5. CDR3 sequence: CASSLGQGEITGELFF. For the CDR3, the DNA is TGTGCCAGCTCACTGGGACAGGGGGAGATCACCGGGGAGCTGTTTTTT.

DNA for the CDR3: TGCGCCAGCAGTCTCGGACAGAACACCGGGGAGCTGTTTTTT. This encodes CASSLGQNTGELFF. V is TRBV5-1 and J is TRBJ2-2; D may be TRBD1 (5 bases). Germline V gene sequence: CDR1 SGHRS, CDR2 YFSETQ. This CDR3 has 14 amino acids. Trimming shortened V by 5 bases and J by 1 base, and 9 bases separated the two germline ends.

V and J are TRBV27 and TRBJ1-2, with 8 nucleotides matching TRBD1. V lost 5 bases to trimming and J lost 0 bases; unmatched junction nucleotides: 8. The CDR3 is 16 residues long. Germline assignment: CDR1 MNHEY and CDR2 SMNVEV (reference sequence). In DNA, the CDR3 is TGTGCCAGCAGTAGTGACAGGGGTGATTCTAACTATGGCTACACCTTC. Translated: CASSSDRGDSNYGYTF.

The chain combines TRBV21-1 with TRBJ2-7; the tabulated D call, TRBD2, remains unverified against the DNA. TRBV21-1 is assigned pseudogene status. The CDR3 is 14 amino acids. This CDR3 reads CASSATGGPYEQYF. CDR3 DNA: TGTGCCAGCAGCGCAACCGGAGGCCCCTACGAGCAGTACTTC.

The chain combines TRBV10-1 with TRBJ2-3; no reliable D call. This CDR3 spans 14 amino acids. V lost 1 base and J lost 0, with 5 bases in between. Germline lookup yields CDR1 WNHNN and CDR2 SYGVQD (reference sequence). In nucleotides, the CDR3 is TGCGCCAGCAGTGAGTTTCTCAGCACAGATACGCAGTATTTT. Its protein is CASSEFLSTDTQYF.

The chain combines TRBV21-1 with TRBJ2-7; the table gives TRBD2 as D, unverified against the DNA. TRBV21-1 is listed as a pseudogene. The CDR3 extends over 13 amino acids. CDR3 DNA sequence: TGTGCCAGCAGCGGGACTGAGGCCAACGAGCAGTACTTC. Amino acid sequence: CASSGTEANEQYF.

The chain combines TRBV5-4 with TRBJ1-1, with D tentatively TRBD1 (6 bases). CDR3 length equals 14 residues. Per the germline V gene, CDR1 is SGHNT and CDR2 is YYREEE (reference sequence). V lost 4 bases, J lost 7 bases, and 17 bases lay in between. CDR3 region: CASSPWGPTLEAFF. CDR3 nucleotide sequence: TGTGCCAGCAGCCCTTGGGGGCCCACTCTTGAAGCTTTCTTT.

The CDR3 nucleotides are TGTGCCAGTAGTATCCTCTGGGCGGGAGATGCCTACGAGCAGTACTTC. Translated, it gives CASSILWAGDAYEQYF. The chain carries TRBV19 and TRBJ2-7, with 7 bases aligning to TRBD2. Germline V gives CDR1 LNHDA, CDR2 SQIVND (reference sequence). V was clipped by 3 bases and J by 2 bases; unmatched bases: 10. The CDR3 totals 16 residues.

J is TRBJ2-7 and V is TRBV27; 11 positions match TRBD1. The CDR3 is made up of 14 amino acids. The J segment lost 3 bases and the V segment lost 9 bases, leaving 7 bases of the junction unmatched. CDR1 is MNHEY, CDR2 SMNVEV, per germline (reference sequence). CDR3 in amino acids: CASRPGTGGYEQYF. The DNA of the CDR3 is TGTGCCAGTCGGCCCGGGACAGGGGGCTACGAGCAGTACTTC.

This chain links TRBV29-1 with TRBJ2-2; D gene uncertain. The CDR3 consists of 12 residues. V gave up 4 bases and J gave up 8 bases, with 11 bases separating them. Germline loops: CDR1 SQVTM, CDR2 ANQGSEA. The CDR3 protein is CSVADGLGELFF. The CDR3 DNA follows: TGCAGCGTTGCGGACGGTTTGGGGGAGCTGTTTTTT.

The chain couples TRBV5-4 to TRBJ2-5; D might be TRBD1 (5 bases). The CDR3 runs to 14 residues. V was trimmed by 0 bases and J by 0 bases, leaving 6 bases between them. From germline, CDR1 is SGHNT and CDR2 YYREEE (reference sequence). The CDR3 loop reads CASSLDRYQETQYF. The DNA for the CDR3 is TGTGCCAGCAGCTTGGACAGGTACCAAGAGACCCAGTACTTC.

The chain has TRBV18 and TRBJ1-5; D is unresolved. V lost 6 bases and J lost 5, with 8 bases in between. Looked up from germline, CDR1 is KGHSH and CDR2 is LQKENI. The CDR3 loop spans 12 amino acids. CDR3 residues: CASSYGDQPQHF. The CDR3 nucleotides are TGTGCCAGCTCTTACGGGGATCAGCCCCAGCATTTT. Using reference TRBV18 and TRBJ1-5 for the parts outside the CDR3, the full variable domain is NAGVMQNPRHLVRRRGQEARLRCSPMKGHSHVYWYRQLPEEGLKFMVYLQKENIIDESGMPKERFSAEFPKEGPSILRIQQVVRGDSAAYFCASSYGDQPQHFGDGTRLSIL.

This rearrangement joins TRBV27 to TRBJ2-2; TRBD1 agrees at 7 bases. The J segment lost 4 bases and the V segment lost 5 bases, leaving 4 bases of the junction unmatched. The CDR3 is made up of 14 amino acids. Germline V gene lookup returns CDR1 MNHEY and CDR2 SMNVEV (reference sequence). CDR3 loop: CASSVDRLTGELFF. The DNA for the CDR3 is TGTGCCAGCAGTGTGGACAGGCTCACCGGGGAGCTGTTTTTT.

V is TRBV5-1 and J is TRBJ2-3; D is possibly TRBD1 or TRBD2 (6 bases each). V shed 1 base and J shed 2 bases, with 14 bases lying between them. This CDR3 is 16 amino acids long. Germline values: CDR1 SGHRS, CDR2 YFSETQ. This CDR3 reads CASSLFGGGYTDTQYF. The CDR3 DNA reads TGCGCCAGCAGCTTGTTCGGGGGCGGTTACACAGATACGCAGTATTTT.

In its sample, this clone ranks as large. This chain's CDR3 is CASSYTGVSEAFF. The CDR3 DNA reads as TGTGCCAGCAGTTACACCGGTGTTTCTGAAGCTTTCTTT. The genes are TRBV6-5 and TRBJ1-1; D is unclear. The CDR3 has 13 amino acids. V was clipped by 2 bases and J by 6 bases, with 10 bases between them. Germline CDR1 is MNHEY and CDR2 is SVGAGI.

The chain couples TRBV6-4 to TRBJ1-1; D remains unclear. V lost 3 bases to trimming and J lost 1 base, with 6 bases between them. This CDR3 has 13 amino acids. Germline CDR1 is MRHNA and CDR2 is SNTAGT. The CDR3 here is CASSEGKNTEAFF. The CDR3 DNA follows: TGTGCCAGCAGTGAAGGGAAGAACACTGAAGCTTTCTTT.